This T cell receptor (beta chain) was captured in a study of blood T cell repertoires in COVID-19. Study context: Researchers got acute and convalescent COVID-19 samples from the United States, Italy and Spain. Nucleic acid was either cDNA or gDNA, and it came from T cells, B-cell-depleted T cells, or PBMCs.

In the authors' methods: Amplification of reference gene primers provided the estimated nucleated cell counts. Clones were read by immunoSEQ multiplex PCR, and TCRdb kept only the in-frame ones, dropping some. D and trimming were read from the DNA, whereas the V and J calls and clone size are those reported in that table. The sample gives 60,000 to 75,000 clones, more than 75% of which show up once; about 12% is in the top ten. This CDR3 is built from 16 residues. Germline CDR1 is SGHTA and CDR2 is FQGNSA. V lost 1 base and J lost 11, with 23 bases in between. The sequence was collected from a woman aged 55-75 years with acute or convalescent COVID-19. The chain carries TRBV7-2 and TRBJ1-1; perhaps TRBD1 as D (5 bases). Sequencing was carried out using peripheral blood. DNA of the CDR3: TGTGCCAGCAGCTTAGAGGGGAAAGGAATCCATTCGGAGGCTTTCTTT. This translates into CASSLEGKGIHSEAFF. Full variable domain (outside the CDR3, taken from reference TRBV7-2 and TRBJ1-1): GAGVSQSPSNKVTEKGKDVELRCDPISGHTALYWYRQSLGQGLEFLIYFQGNSAPDKSGLPSDRFSAERTGGSVSTLTIQRTQQEDSAVYLCASSLEGKGIHSEAFFGQGTRLTVV.